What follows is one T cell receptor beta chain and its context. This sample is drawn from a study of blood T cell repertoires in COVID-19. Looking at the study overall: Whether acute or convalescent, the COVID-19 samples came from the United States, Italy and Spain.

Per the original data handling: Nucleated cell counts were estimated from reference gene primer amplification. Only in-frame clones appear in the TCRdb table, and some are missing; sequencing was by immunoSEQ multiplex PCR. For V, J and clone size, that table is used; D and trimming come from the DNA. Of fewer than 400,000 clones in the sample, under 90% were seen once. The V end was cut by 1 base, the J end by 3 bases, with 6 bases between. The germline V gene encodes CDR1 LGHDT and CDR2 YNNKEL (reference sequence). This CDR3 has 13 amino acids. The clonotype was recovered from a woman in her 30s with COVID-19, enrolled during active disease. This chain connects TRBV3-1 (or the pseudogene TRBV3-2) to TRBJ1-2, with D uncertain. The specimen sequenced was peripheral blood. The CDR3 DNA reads TGTGCCAGCAGCCAAGGGCGGCACTATGGCTACACCTTC. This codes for CASSQGRHYGYTF.